This entry lists 32 T cell receptor beta chains sequenced from one sample in a study of blood T cell repertoires in COVID-19. Generated by immunoSEQ multiplex PCR, the TCRdb table keeps only in-frame clones and is missing some. Among approximately 300,000 clones, more than 70% were seen once, and the ten largest hold about 1.2%. Material: peripheral blood. Receptors originate from a woman in her fifties or sixties with acute or convalescent COVID-19.

The gene calls are TRBV11-2 and TRBJ2-6; 12 nucleotides align to TRBD2. The CDR3 loop spans 18 amino acids. Trimming cost V 6 bases and J 0 bases; bases outside gene matches: 6. Germline V gives CDR1 SGHAT, CDR2 FQNNGV. The CDR3 here is CASRPTSGGSSGANVLTF. Written as DNA, the CDR3 is TGTGCCAGCAGACCCACTAGCGGGGGGAGCTCTGGGGCCAACGTCCTGACTTTC.

V usage is TRBV24-1 and J usage is TRBJ1-2; no clear D gene. Per germline, CDR1 KGHDR and CDR2 SFDVKD. Trimming took off 8 bases at V and 4 bases at J, with 16 bases between the two ends. The CDR3 has 14 residues. The CDR3 reads CATKVGGEGYGYTF. The DNA for the CDR3 is TGTGCCACCAAAGTCGGCGGGGAAGGCTATGGCTACACCTTC.

The V and J genes are TRBV30 and TRBJ2-2, with 16 bases lining up with TRBD2. Germline CDR1 and CDR2: GTSNPN and SVGIG (reference sequence). Trimming at V came to 8 bases and at J to 3 bases, leaving 9 bases not matched to a gene. This CDR3 spans 17 amino acids. The DNA of the CDR3 is TGTGCCGGAAGGGGACTAGCGGGAGGGGGGCACACCGGGGAGCTGTTTTTT. This encodes CAGRGLAGGGHTGELFF.

The CDR3 coding sequence is TGTGCTAGTGGTTTGGAGACAGGGGGTGGATACTCCTATAATTCACCCCTCCACTTT. It translates to CASGLETGGGYSYNSPLHF. The J gene is TRBJ1-6, the V gene TRBV12-5; 9 positions match TRBD1. This CDR3 region has 19 residues. V dropped 1 base and J dropped 0; count of bases not matched to a gene: 7. Germline V gene lookup returns CDR1 LGHNT and CDR2 FRNRAP.

The chain couples TRBV25-1 to TRBJ1-5; 9 bases map to TRBD1. This CDR3 contains 14 residues. The germline CDR1 and CDR2 sequences are MGHDK and SYGVNS. V lost 9 bases, J lost 1 base, and 4 bases stayed unmatched. CDR3 residues: CASSGTGSNQPQHF. In nucleotides, the CDR3 is TGTGCCAGTTCCGGGACAGGGAGCAATCAGCCCCAGCATTTT.

This clone was seen just once. The gene calls are TRBV7-2 and TRBJ1-5; the match to TRBD1 covers 8 bases. This CDR3 comprises 13 residues. Germline loops: CDR1 SGHTA, CDR2 FQGNSA. V lost 5 bases, J lost 7 bases, and 4 bases stayed unmatched. This CDR3 is CASSRQGTQPQHF. For the CDR3, the DNA is TGTGCCAGCAGCCGACAGGGGACGCAGCCCCAGCATTTT. Full variable domain (remainder filled in from reference TRBV7-2 and TRBJ1-5): GAGVSQSPSNKVTEKGKDVELRCDPISGHTALYWYRQSLGQGLEFLIYFQGNSAPDKSGLPSDRFSAERTGGSVSTLTIQRTQQEDSAVYLCASSRQGTQPQHFGDGTRLSIL.

The chain links TRBV11-3 to TRBJ2-7; D is perhaps TRBD1 (5 bases). The CDR3 length is 13 residues. The ends were cut back, 6 bases at V and 12 bases at J, with 21 bases in the middle. Per the germline V gene, CDR1 is SGHNT and CDR2 is YENEEA. CDR3 protein: CASRGLGLKRGYV. The CDR3 DNA reads TGTGCCAGCAGGGGCCTGGGCCTAAAAAGGGGGTACGTC.

This clone has a single count. The chain is built from TRBV7-2 and TRBJ1-2, with D unclear. This CDR3 comprises 14 residues. Deletions cut 5 bases from V and 4 bases from J, with 14 bases between. Per the germline V gene, CDR1 is SGHTA and CDR2 is FQGNSA. This CDR3 is CASSQNGDSYGYTF. As DNA, the CDR3 is TGTGCCAGCAGCCAGAACGGGGATAGCTATGGCTACACCTTC.

The rearrangement joins TRBV3-1 (or the pseudogene TRBV3-2) to TRBJ1-1; D remains ambiguous. The germline V and J ends were trimmed by 1 base and 6 bases, with 9 bases remaining between them. The CDR3 is made up of 13 amino acids. Germline CDR1 is LGHDT and CDR2 is YNNKEL (reference sequence). CDR3 sequence: CASSQGEAAEAFF. DNA for the CDR3: TGTGCCAGCAGCCAAGGTGAGGCCGCTGAAGCTTTCTTT.

Only one count was recorded for this clone. The chain couples TRBV20-1 to TRBJ1-2; D is ambiguous. The germline V and J ends were trimmed by 0 bases and 7 bases, with 3 bases remaining between them. The CDR3 spans 10 residues. Germline V gene lookup returns CDR1 DFQATT and CDR2 SNEGSKA (reference sequence). CDR3 coding DNA: TGCAGTGCTAGAGATCGTGGCTACACCTTC. This translates into CSARDRGYTF.

This clone occurred once. Other DNA sequences within the sample encode an identical CDR3. The DNA of the CDR3 is TGTGCCAGCAGCCAAGATGTCCGGGGCTACACCTTC. Translating gives CASSQDVRGYTF. The chain couples TRBV3-1 (or the pseudogene TRBV3-2) to TRBJ1-2; D is unresolved. Germline V gives CDR1 LGHDT, CDR2 YNNKEL (reference sequence). V lost 0 bases and J 8 bases, leaving 7 bases between the germline ends. The CDR3 length is 12 residues.

This chain uses TRBV6-5 with TRBJ1-1; D gene uncertain. The germline V and J ends were trimmed by 2 bases and 1 base, with 11 bases remaining between them. This CDR3 has 15 residues. Germline CDR1 and CDR2: MNHEY and SVGAGI. The CDR3 spells CASSYPLDTNTEAFF. In DNA form, the CDR3 reads TGTGCCAGCAGTTACCCTCTTGACACGAACACTGAAGCTTTCTTT.

J is TRBJ1-1 and V is TRBV6-1; D remains ambiguous. Germline V CDR1 and CDR2: MNHNS, SASEGT. The V end lost 2 bases, the J end lost 10 bases, and 11 bases lay between the germline ends. The CDR3 is made up of 12 amino acids. The CDR3 spells CASSESWEAAFF. The CDR3 DNA sequence: TGTGCCAGCAGTGAATCGTGGGAGGCAGCTTTCTTT.

V and J are TRBV5-6 and TRBJ2-3; possibly TRBD1 for D (5 bases). Trimming took off 1 base at V and 5 bases at J, with 8 bases between the two ends. This CDR3 region has 13 residues. CDR1 is SGHDT, CDR2 YYEEEE, per germline. This chain's CDR3 is CASSLPGQDTQYF. The CDR3 DNA sequence: TGTGCCAGCAGCTTGCCAGGGCAAGATACGCAGTATTTT. Looking up the rest from reference TRBV5-6 and TRBJ2-3 gives the full variable domain: DAGVTQSPTHLIKTRGQQVTLRCSPKSGHDTVSWYQQALGQGPQFIFQYYEEEERQRGNFPDRFSGHQFPNYSSELNVNALLLGDSALYLCASSLPGQDTQYFGPGTRLTVL.

The V and J genes are TRBV11-3 and TRBJ2-1; TRBD2 aligns across 7 bases. V lost 1 base, J lost 0 bases, and 0 bases stayed unmatched. The CDR3 totals 15 residues. Germline V gene lookup returns CDR1 SGHNT and CDR2 YENEEA. CDR3 DNA: TGTGCCAGCAGCTTAGGGACTAGCTCCTACAATGAGCAGTTCTTC. Translated, it gives CASSLGTSSYNEQFF.

V and J are TRBV2 and TRBJ1-3, with 7 bases matching TRBD1. J lost 3 bases, V lost 5 bases, and 7 bases had no gene match. CDR1 SNHLY and CDR2 FYNNEI come from the germline V gene. The CDR3 runs 15 residues. CDR3 sequence reads: CASSQDRVDGNTIYF. DNA of the CDR3: TGTGCCAGCAGTCAAGACAGGGTGGATGGAAACACCATATATTTT.

The chain joins TRBV29-1 to TRBJ1-1; D is possibly TRBD1 (5 bases). The CDR3 is 14 amino acids. The germline V gene encodes CDR1 SQVTM and CDR2 ANQGSEA. Trimming removed 6 bases from V and 10 bases from J, with 24 bases in between. This CDR3 is CSVLPGAGVPGAFF. CDR3 coding DNA: TGCAGCGTCCTACCGGGTGCGGGGGTCCCGGGAGCTTTCTTT.

The genes are TRBV9 and TRBJ1-2; D uncertain. Trimming shortened V by 3 bases and J by 0 bases, and 9 bases separated the two germline ends. This CDR3 is 14 amino acids long. CDR1 is SGDLS, CDR2 YYNGEE, per germline. Here the CDR3 reads CASSANLANYGYTF. In DNA form, the CDR3 reads TGTGCCAGCAGCGCTAACCTGGCTAACTATGGCTACACCTTC.

This chain connects TRBV3-1 (or the pseudogene TRBV3-2) to TRBJ2-5; no firm D call. The CDR3 loop spans 12 amino acids. CDR1 is LGHDT, CDR2 YNNKEL, per germline (reference sequence). V lost 5 bases and J 3 bases, leaving 7 bases between the germline ends. For the CDR3, the DNA is TGTGCCAGCAGCTCGGTAGAAGAGACCCAGTACTTC. Translated: CASSSVEETQYF.

This clone was picked up many times. The J gene is TRBJ2-3, the V gene TRBV4-3; D may be TRBD2 (5 bases). Germline V lookup: CDR1 LGHNA, CDR2 YSLEER. CDR3 length equals 13 residues. V lost 0 bases to trimming and J lost 6 bases, with 7 bases between them. CDR3 DNA sequence: TGCGCCAGCAGCCAAGAACGAGGGGATACGCAGTATTTT. Translation: CASSQERGDTQYF.

The rearrangement joins TRBV10-1 to TRBJ2-6, with TRBD1 as a possible D gene (6 bases). Germline CDR1 and CDR2: WNHNN and SYGVQD (reference sequence). The CDR3 extends over 11 amino acids. V gave up 3 bases and J gave up 13 bases, with 7 bases separating them. CDR3 nucleotide sequence: TGCGCCAGCAGTGACAGGGGAGTCCTGACTTTC. This encodes CASSDRGVLTF.

The chain recombines TRBV5-6 with TRBJ2-2; the D gene is possibly TRBD1 (5 bases). The CDR3 loop spans 15 amino acids. Germline loops: CDR1 SGHDT, CDR2 YYEEEE. Trimming removed 3 bases from V and 6 bases from J, with 15 bases in between. This CDR3 reads CASSSGKGFAGELFF. The CDR3 DNA is TGTGCCAGCAGCTCTGGAAAGGGGTTCGCCGGGGAGCTGTTTTTT.

Comment on this clone: This CDR3 is also generated by other DNA sequences in the sample. This rearrangement joins TRBV29-1 to TRBJ1-5, with TRBD1 identical over 10 bases. Germline CDR1 is SQVTM and CDR2 is ANQGSEA. The CDR3 covers 13 residues. Germline trimming cut 6 bases from V and 3 bases from J; bases unmatched to any gene: 2. CDR3 nucleotides: TGCAGCGTGGGACAGGGGAACAATCAGCCCCAGCATTTT. Translation: CSVGQGNNQPQHF. The variable domain in full, completed from reference TRBV29-1 and TRBJ1-5, reads SAVISQKPSRDICQRGTSLTIQCQVDSQVTMMFWYRQQPGQSLTLIATANQGSEATYESGFVIDKFPISRPNLTFSTLTVSNMSPEDSSIYLCSVGQGNNQPQHFGDGTRLSIL.

The gene calls are TRBV5-1 and TRBJ2-2, with a weak D call TRBD1 (6 bases). This CDR3 is built from 14 residues. With 4 bases removed from V and 7 bases from J, the gap between germline ends came to 14 bases. The V gene's germline CDR1 is SGHRS and CDR2 YFSETQ. The CDR3 DNA follows: TGCGCCAGCAGCATTACCCAGGGGATCGGGGAGCTGTTTTTT. Residues: CASSITQGIGELFF.

The rearrangement joins TRBV4-3 to TRBJ1-2; D perhaps matches TRBD1 (6 bases). This CDR3 has 16 residues. Per the germline V gene, CDR1 is LGHNA and CDR2 is YSLEER. With 0 bases removed from V and 4 bases from J, the gap between germline ends came to 15 bases. The DNA of the CDR3 is TGCGCCAGCAGCCAAGATTGGGACACAAGTAGCTATGGCTACACCTTC. This encodes CASSQDWDTSSYGYTF.

This clone came up a few times. V usage is TRBV3-1 (or the pseudogene TRBV3-2) and J usage is TRBJ2-3; TRBD2 agrees at 8 bases. The V gene end was trimmed by 2 bases and the J gene end by 4 bases; junction bases not matched to a gene: 2. The CDR3 contains 14 residues. CDR1 and CDR2 from the germline V gene are LGHDT and YNNKEL (reference sequence). The CDR3 DNA reads as TGTGCCAGCAGCCAAACGGGAGGGGCAGATACGCAGTATTTT. Residues: CASSQTGGADTQYF.

The chain recombines TRBV3-1 (or the pseudogene TRBV3-2) with TRBJ1-2; D is uncertain. The CDR3 consists of 12 residues. CDR1 LGHDT and CDR2 YNNKEL come from the germline V gene (reference sequence). The V and J ends lost 0 bases and 7 bases respectively, with 6 bases between them. The CDR3 protein is CASSQETVGYTF. Written as DNA, the CDR3 is TGTGCCAGCAGCCAAGAAACAGTTGGCTACACCTTC.

A single count supports this clone. The rearrangement joins TRBV10-3 to TRBJ2-1, with D possibly being TRBD2 (6 bases). V dropped 4 bases and J dropped 4 bases, with 11 bases sitting between them. Germline CDR1 ENHRY, CDR2 SYGVKD. CDR3 size: 14 residues. CDR3 in DNA: TGTGCCATCAGTGGGGGACTGACATACAATGAGCAGTTCTTC. It is translated as CAISGGLTYNEQFF.

This clone showed up just once. The J gene is TRBJ2-7, the V gene TRBV4-3, with 9 bases aligning to TRBD2. V was pared by 0 bases and J by 6 bases, with 9 bases of the junction left unmatched. The CDR3 length is 16 residues. Germline-derived CDR1 and CDR2 are LGHNA and YSLEER. CDR3 protein: CASSQDPAGGRIEQYF. DNA of the CDR3: TGCGCCAGCAGCCAAGATCCAGCGGGAGGCCGGATCGAGCAGTACTTC.

The gene calls are TRBV13 and TRBJ2-1; 10 bases line up with TRBD2. Germline-derived CDR1 and CDR2 are PRHDT and FYEKMQ (reference sequence). The CDR3 totals 16 residues. With V trimmed by 5 bases and J by 7 bases, 11 bases remained unmatched. The CDR3 bases are TGTGCCAGCAGCCCCTTAGCGGGAGGAAAGATAAATGAGCAGTTCTTC. Its translation: CASSPLAGGKINEQFF. The full variable domain, in which reference TRBV13 and TRBJ2-1 provide the parts outside the CDR3, is AAGVIQSPRHLIKEKRETATLKCYPIPRHDTVYWYQQGPGQDPQFLISFYEKMQSDKGSIPDRFSAQQFSDYHSELNMSSLELGDSALYFCASSPLAGGKINEQFFGPGTRLTVL.

The rearrangement joins TRBV7-2 to TRBJ1-2; D possibly corresponds to TRBD1 (5 bases). The ends were cut back, 2 bases at V and 8 bases at J, with 15 bases in the middle. This CDR3 region has 14 residues. Germline CDR1 and CDR2: SGHTA and FQGNSA. CDR3 protein: CASSLMGGGSGYTF. CDR3 in DNA: TGTGCCAGCAGCTTAATGGGCGGGGGGAGCGGCTACACCTTC.

The chain combines TRBV3-1 (or the pseudogene TRBV3-2) with TRBJ1-2, with a weak D call TRBD1 (6 bases). Per the germline V gene, CDR1 is LGHDT and CDR2 is YNNKEL (reference sequence). This CDR3 has 14 residues. V was trimmed by 4 bases and J by 8 bases, leaving 17 bases between them. The CDR3, as DNA: TGTGCCAGCAGCCCACCCGGGGGGGGCTGGGGCTACACCTTC. Its protein is CASSPPGGGWGYTF.